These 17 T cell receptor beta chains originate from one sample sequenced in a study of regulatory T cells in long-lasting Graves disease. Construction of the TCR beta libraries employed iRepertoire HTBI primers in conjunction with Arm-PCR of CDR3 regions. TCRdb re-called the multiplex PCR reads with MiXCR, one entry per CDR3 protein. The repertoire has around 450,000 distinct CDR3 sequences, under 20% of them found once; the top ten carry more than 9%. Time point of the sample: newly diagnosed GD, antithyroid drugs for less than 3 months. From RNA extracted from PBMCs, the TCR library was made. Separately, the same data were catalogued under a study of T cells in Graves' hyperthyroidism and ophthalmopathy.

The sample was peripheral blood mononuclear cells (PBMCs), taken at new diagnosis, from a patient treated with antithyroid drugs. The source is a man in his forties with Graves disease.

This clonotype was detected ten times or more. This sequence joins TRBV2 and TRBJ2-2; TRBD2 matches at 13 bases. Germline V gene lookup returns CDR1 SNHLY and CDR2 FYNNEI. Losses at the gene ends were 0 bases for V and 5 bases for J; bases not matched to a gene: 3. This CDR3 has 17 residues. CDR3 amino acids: CASSEAGGLAGTGELFF. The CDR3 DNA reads TGTGCCAGCAGTGAAGCGGGGGGACTAGCGGGAACCGGGGAGCTGTTTTTT.

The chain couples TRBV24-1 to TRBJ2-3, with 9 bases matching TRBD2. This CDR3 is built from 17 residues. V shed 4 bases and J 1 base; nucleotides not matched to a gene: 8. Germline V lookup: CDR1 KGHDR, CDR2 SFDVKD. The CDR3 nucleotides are TGTGCCACCAGTGACCCCCTAGCGGGAACACGCACAGATACGCAGTATTTT. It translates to CATSDPLAGTRTDTQYF.

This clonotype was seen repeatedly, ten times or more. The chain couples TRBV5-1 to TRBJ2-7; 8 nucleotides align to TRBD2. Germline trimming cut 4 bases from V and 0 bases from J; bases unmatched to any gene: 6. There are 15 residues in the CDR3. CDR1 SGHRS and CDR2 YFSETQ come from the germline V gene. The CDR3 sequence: CASSQLAVSSYEQYF. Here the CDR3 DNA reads TGCGCCAGCAGCCAACTAGCGGTGAGCTCCTACGAGCAGTACTTC.

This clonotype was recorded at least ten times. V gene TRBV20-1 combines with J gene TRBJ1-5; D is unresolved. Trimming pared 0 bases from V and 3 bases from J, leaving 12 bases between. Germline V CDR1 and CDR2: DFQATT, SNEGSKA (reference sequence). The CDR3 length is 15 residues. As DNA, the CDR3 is TGCAGTGCTAGAGATCAGAGGGCAGTCAATCAGCCCCAGCATTTT. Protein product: CSARDQRAVNQPQHF.

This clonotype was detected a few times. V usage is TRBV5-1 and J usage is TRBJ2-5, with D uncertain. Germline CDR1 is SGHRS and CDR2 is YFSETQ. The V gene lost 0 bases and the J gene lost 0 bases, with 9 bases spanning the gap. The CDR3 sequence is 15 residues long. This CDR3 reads CASSLGGSYQETQYF. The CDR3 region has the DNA TGCGCCAGCAGCTTGGGTGGCAGCTACCAAGAGACCCAGTACTTC. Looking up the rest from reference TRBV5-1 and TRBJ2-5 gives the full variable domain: KAGVTQTPRYLIKTRGQQVTLSCSPISGHRSVSWYQQTPGQGLQFLFEYFSETQRNKGNFPGRFSGRQFSNSRSEMNVSTLELGDSALYLCASSLGGSYQETQYFGPGTRLLVL.

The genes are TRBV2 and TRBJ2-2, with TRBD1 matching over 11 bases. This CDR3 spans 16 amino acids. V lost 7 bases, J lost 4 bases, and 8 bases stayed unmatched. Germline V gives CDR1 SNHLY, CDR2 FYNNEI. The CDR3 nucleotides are TGTGCCAGCAATAGGGGCGGGACAGGGGGCACCGGGGAGCTGTTTTTT. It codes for CASNRGGTGGTGELFF.

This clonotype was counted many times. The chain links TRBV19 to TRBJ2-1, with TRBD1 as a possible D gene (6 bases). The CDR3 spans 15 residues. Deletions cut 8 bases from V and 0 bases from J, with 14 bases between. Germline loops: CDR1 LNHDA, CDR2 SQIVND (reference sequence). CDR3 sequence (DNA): TGTGCCAGTGGACGGACAGCGAGCTCCTACAATGAGCAGTTCTTC. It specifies CASGRTASSYNEQFF.

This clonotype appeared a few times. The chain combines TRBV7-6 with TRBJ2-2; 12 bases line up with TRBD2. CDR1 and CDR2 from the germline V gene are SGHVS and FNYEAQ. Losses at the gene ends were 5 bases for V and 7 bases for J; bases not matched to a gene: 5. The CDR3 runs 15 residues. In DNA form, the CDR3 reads TGTGCCAGCAGCCCTAGCGGGAGGGCCGGCGGGGAGCTGTTTTTT. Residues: CASSPSGRAGGELFF.

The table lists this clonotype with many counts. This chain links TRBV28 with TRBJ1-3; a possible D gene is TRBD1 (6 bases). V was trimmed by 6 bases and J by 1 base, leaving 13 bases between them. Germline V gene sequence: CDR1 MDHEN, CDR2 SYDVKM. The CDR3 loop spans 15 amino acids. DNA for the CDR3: TGTGCCAGCAGGGGGGCAAGAGGGTCTGGAAACACCATATATTTT. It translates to CASRGARGSGNTIYF.

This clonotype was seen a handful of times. The CDR3 sequence: CASRASGQNNEKLFF. DNA of the CDR3: TGTGCCAGCAGGGCATCGGGACAGAATAATGAAAAACTGTTTTTT. This chain links TRBV28 with TRBJ1-4, with TRBD1 identical over 7 bases. The V segment lost 6 bases and the J segment 4 bases; nucleotides outside the gene matches: 8. There are 15 residues in the CDR3. Germline V lookup: CDR1 MDHEN, CDR2 SYDVKM.

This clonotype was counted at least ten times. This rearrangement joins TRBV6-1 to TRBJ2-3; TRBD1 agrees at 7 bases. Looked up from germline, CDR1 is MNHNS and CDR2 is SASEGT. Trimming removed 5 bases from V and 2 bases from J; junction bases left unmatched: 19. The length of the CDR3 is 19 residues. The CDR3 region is CASSPLGQTLSKLTDTQYF. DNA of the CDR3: TGTGCCAGCAGTCCGTTGGGACAGACCCTATCAAAGCTCACAGATACGCAGTATTTT.

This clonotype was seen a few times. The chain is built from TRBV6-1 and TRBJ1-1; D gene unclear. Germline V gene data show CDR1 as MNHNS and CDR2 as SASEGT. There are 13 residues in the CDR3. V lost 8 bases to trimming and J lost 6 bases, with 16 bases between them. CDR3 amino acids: CASFLEASSEAFF. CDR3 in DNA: TGTGCCAGCTTTCTGGAGGCCTCTTCTGAAGCTTTCTTT.

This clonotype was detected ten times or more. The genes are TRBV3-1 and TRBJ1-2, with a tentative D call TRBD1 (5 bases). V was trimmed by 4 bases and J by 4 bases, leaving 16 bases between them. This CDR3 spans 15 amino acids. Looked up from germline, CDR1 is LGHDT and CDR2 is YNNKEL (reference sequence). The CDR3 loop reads CASSPAGGGSYGYTF. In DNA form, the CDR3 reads TGTGCCAGCAGCCCGGCCGGTGGGGGAAGCTATGGCTACACCTTC.

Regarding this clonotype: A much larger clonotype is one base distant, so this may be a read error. CDR3: CASSGARESGEQLF. The CDR3 DNA is TGTGCCAGCAGTGGGGCCAGGGAATCGGGTGAGCAGCTCTTC. The V call is TRBV2, the J call TRBJ2-1; possible D gene TRBD1, 5 bases. CDR1 SNHLY and CDR2 FYNNEI come from the germline V gene. The CDR3 length is 14 residues.

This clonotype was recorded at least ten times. CDR3 loop: CASRETGVGDIQYF. CDR3 bases: TGTGCCAGCAGAGAAACAGGGGTCGGAGACATTCAGTACTTC. The V call is TRBV2, the J call TRBJ2-4; 7 positions match TRBD1. Germline V lookup: CDR1 SNHLY, CDR2 FYNNEI. Trimming removed 6 bases from V and 8 bases from J; junction bases left unmatched: 10. The CDR3 runs to 14 residues. The whole variable domain, filled in from reference TRBV2 and TRBJ2-4, reads EPEVTQTPSHQVTQMGQEVILRCVPISNHLYFYWYRQILGQKVEFLVSFYNNEISEKSEIFDDQFSVERPDGSNFTLKIRSTKLEDSAMYFCASRETGVGDIQYFGAGTRLSVL.

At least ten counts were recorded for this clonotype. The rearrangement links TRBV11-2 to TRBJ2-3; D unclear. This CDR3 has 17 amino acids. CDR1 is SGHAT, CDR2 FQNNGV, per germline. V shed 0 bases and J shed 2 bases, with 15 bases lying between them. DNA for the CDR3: TGTGCCAGCAGCTTAGATAGGACCCAGAGAGACACAGATACGCAGTATTTT. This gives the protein CASSLDRTQRDTDTQYF.

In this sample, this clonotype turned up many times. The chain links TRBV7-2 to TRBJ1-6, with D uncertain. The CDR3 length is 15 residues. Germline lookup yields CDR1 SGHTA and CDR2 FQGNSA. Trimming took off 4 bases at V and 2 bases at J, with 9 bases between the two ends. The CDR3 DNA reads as TGTGCCAGCAGCTCTCCACGGGCCTATAATTCACCCCTCCACTTT. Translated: CASSSPRAYNSPLHF.